Presented here are 2 T cell receptor beta chains from one specimen sequenced in a study of T cells in Graves' hyperthyroidism and ophthalmopathy. TCR beta CDR3 regions were amplified from RNA transcripts. In the first-round RT-PCR of the TCR CDR3, the HTBI primer set was used. TCRdb independently ran MiXCR on the multiplex PCR reads; one entry per CDR3 protein. The table includes some 620,000 distinct CDR3 sequences, 15% to 20% detected once. The sequenced material came from blood. The receptors here all came from a woman aged 25 to 39 with Graves' hyperthyroidism.

This clonotype was observed at least ten times. The chain has TRBV28 and TRBJ2-7; D not resolved. The germline gives CDR1 MDHEN, CDR2 SYDVKM. The CDR3 is made up of 12 amino acids. Trimming took off 7 bases at V and 2 bases at J, with 9 bases between the two ends. The CDR3 DNA is TGTGCCAGCACCCCTGTCCCCTACGAGCAGTACTTC. Amino acid sequence: CASTPVPYEQYF.

Of note for this clonotype: At one end the junction does not follow the germline gene, possibly because of a read error. The rearrangement joins TRBV9 to TRBJ1-5, with D maybe TRBD1 (5 bases). The CDR3 is 14 residues long. Germline-derived CDR1 and CDR2 are SGDLS and YYNGEE. CDR3 sequence reads: CASSVAGGAQPQHF. CDR3 nucleotides: TGTGCCAGCAGTGTAGCGGGGGGAGCCCAGCCCCAGCATTTT.